This T cell receptor (beta chain) stems from a study of cytomegalovirus exposure and HLA in healthy donors. Both 60 Vbeta primers and 13 Jbeta primers went into the PCR. The method was immunoSEQ multiplex PCR; TCRdb's version includes in-frame clones alone and lacks a portion of them. The sample holds about 150,000 clones, about three quarters seen once. J gave up 0 bases and V 7 bases, and 5 bases lay outside the gene matches. The CDR3 totals 14 residues. CDR1 SQVTM and CDR2 ANQGSEA come from the germline V gene. Sequenced input: PBMCs. This sequence originates from a man aged 50-59 years in good health and CMV-seropositive. The V gene is TRBV29-1, the J gene TRBJ2-2; 7 nucleotides line up with TRBD1. CDR3 bases: TGCAGCGCTGGGGACAGAGCGAACACCGGGGAGCTGTTTTTT. Its protein is CSAGDRANTGELFF.